Each of the 16 T cell receptor beta chains below was sequenced from the same sample in a study of blood T cell repertoires in COVID-19. Repertoires were generated with immunoSEQ multiplex PCR, while TCRdb's copy carries only in-frame clones and drops some. The sample has under 400,000 clones, roughly 90% seen once. Sequenced: peripheral blood. These receptors were taken from a woman aged 55-70 years with COVID-19, enrolled during active disease.

This clone has more than one count but fewer than ten. The gene calls are TRBV3-1 (or the pseudogene TRBV3-2) and TRBJ1-2; no clear D gene. CDR1 is LGHDT, CDR2 YNNKEL, per germline (reference sequence). Trimming took off 1 base at V and 8 bases at J, with 8 bases between the two ends. The length of the CDR3 is 12 residues. As DNA, the CDR3 is TGTGCCAGCAGCCAAGTGGATAGCGGCTACACCTTC. This encodes CASSQVDSGYTF.

A word on this clone: One junction end does not reproduce the germline sequence, and a read error may be involved. The V and J genes are TRBV6-5 and TRBJ2-3; D perhaps matches TRBD2 (5 bases). Germline loops: CDR1 MNHEY, CDR2 SVGAGI. The CDR3 consists of 13 residues. The CDR3 DNA reads as TGTGCCAGCAGTGACTCCCGGGGTAGTACGCAGTATTTT. Translated: CASSDSRGSTQYF.

This clone has only one observation. The J gene is TRBJ1-6, the V gene TRBV7-8; TRBD1 matches 7 bases. The CDR3 extends over 16 amino acids. Germline loops: CDR1 SGHVS, CDR2 FQNEAQ. V shed 1 base and J 3 bases; nucleotides not matched to a gene: 3. CDR3 sequence reads: CASSLEGAVYNSPLHF. CDR3 bases: TGTGCCAGCAGCTTAGAGGGGGCGGTCTATAATTCACCCCTCCACTTT.

The chain is built from TRBV6-5 and TRBJ2-7; tentatively, D is TRBD1 (5 bases). V lost 11 bases to trimming and J lost 3 bases, with 14 bases between them. This CDR3 comprises 12 residues. The germline gives CDR1 MNHEY, CDR2 SVGAGI. The CDR3 coding sequence is TGTGCCGTCCAAAATCAGGGCTACGAGCAGTACTTC. Protein: CAVQNQGYEQYF.

The chain employs TRBV6-5 and TRBJ1-2; the match to TRBD1 covers 8 bases. Germline lookup yields CDR1 MNHEY and CDR2 SVGAGI. V shed 5 bases and J 4 bases; nucleotides not matched to a gene: 3. The CDR3 contains 13 residues. The CDR3 bases are TGTGCCAGCAGTAAGACAGGGGCCTATGGCTACACCTTC. It yields the protein CASSKTGAYGYTF.

This chain connects TRBV18 to TRBJ2-3, with 9 bases fitting TRBD2. The V gene end was trimmed by 3 bases and the J gene end by 2 bases; junction bases not matched to a gene: 6. Germline V gene lookup returns CDR1 KGHSH and CDR2 LQKENI. This CDR3 has 16 amino acids. The CDR3 here is CASSPGTSSTTDTQYF. The CDR3 DNA follows: TGTGCCAGCTCACCCGGGACTAGCAGTACCACAGATACGCAGTATTTT. Complete variable domain (other parts from reference TRBV18 and TRBJ2-3): NAGVMQNPRHLVRRRGQEARLRCSPMKGHSHVYWYRQLPEEGLKFMVYLQKENIIDESGMPKERFSAEFPKEGPSILRIQQVVRGDSAAYFCASSPGTSSTTDTQYFGPGTRLTVL.

The rearrangement uses TRBV2 and TRBJ1-6; 8 positions match TRBD1. This CDR3 spans 13 amino acids. Per germline, CDR1 SNHLY and CDR2 FYNNEI. The V gene end was trimmed by 8 bases and the J gene end by 9 bases; junction bases not matched to a gene: 6. Here the CDR3 reads CASEGTGASPLHF. CDR3 nucleotide sequence: TGTGCCAGCGAAGGGACAGGTGCTTCACCCCTCCACTTT.

The J gene is TRBJ2-6, the V gene TRBV7-3, with 7 bases matching TRBD1. The germline V gene encodes CDR1 SGHTA and CDR2 FQGTGA. The V gene end was trimmed by 2 bases and the J gene end by 2 bases; junction bases not matched to a gene: 3. This CDR3 region has 16 residues. The chain's CDR3 is CASSLDRAPGANVLTF. CDR3 DNA sequence: TGTGCCAGCAGCTTAGACAGGGCCCCTGGGGCCAACGTCCTGACTTTC. Using reference TRBV7-3 and TRBJ2-6 for the parts outside the CDR3, the full variable domain is GAGVSQTPSNKVTEKGKYVELRCDPISGHTALYWYRQSLGQGPEFLIYFQGTGAADDSGLPNDRFFAVRPEGSVSTLKIQRTERGDSAVYLCASSLDRAPGANVLTFGAGSRLTVL.

The genes are TRBV27 and TRBJ1-4; unclear D gene. The V gene's germline CDR1 is MNHEY and CDR2 SMNVEV (reference sequence). V was pared by 0 bases and J by 7 bases, with 9 bases between. The CDR3 spans 14 residues. The CDR3 is CASSLSPQLEKLFF. CDR3 in DNA: TGTGCCAGCAGTTTATCGCCACAGCTTGAAAAACTGTTTTTT.

This sequence joins TRBV7-2 and TRBJ2-3, with D possibly TRBD1 on 6 matching bases. V was shortened by 0 bases and J by 4 bases, with 8 bases between the two germline ends. Germline loops: CDR1 SGHTA, CDR2 FQGNSA. The CDR3 sequence is 14 residues long. Here the CDR3 DNA reads TGTGCCAGCAGCTTAGCCAGGGGCGCAGATACGCAGTATTTT. Translating gives CASSLARGADTQYF.

The chain carries TRBV10-3 and TRBJ1-2; maybe TRBD1 (5 bases). Germline V gives CDR1 ENHRY, CDR2 SYGVKD. This CDR3 is built from 14 residues. The V end was cut by 0 bases, the J end by 6 bases, with 11 bases between. In DNA, the CDR3 is TGTGCCATCAGTGAGTCGTGGGGCGGGGATGGCTACACCTTC. It codes for CAISESWGGDGYTF.

V gene TRBV6-5 combines with J gene TRBJ1-2, with D perhaps TRBD1 (5 bases). Germline lookup yields CDR1 MNHEY and CDR2 SVGAGI. This CDR3 has 14 amino acids. Between the trimmed V and J ends, which lost 6 bases and 11 bases, there was a span of 22 bases. The CDR3 DNA sequence: TGTGCCAGCAGAAGGGCCATAGGGGAAAAGGTTTACACCTTC. It codes for CASRRAIGEKVYTF.

The gene calls are TRBV30 and TRBJ1-1; D unclear. With 2 bases removed from V and 8 bases from J, the gap between germline ends came to 15 bases. The CDR3 is 13 residues long. Germline V gene data show CDR1 as GTSNPN and CDR2 as SVGIG (reference sequence). The CDR3 DNA reads TGTGCCTGGAGTAACTTCCGAGAGGGAGAAGCTTTCTTT. Protein: CAWSNFREGEAFF. Based on the CDR3 plus reference TRBV30 and TRBJ1-1, the full variable domain is SQTIHQWPATLVQPVGSPLSLECTVEGTSNPNLYWYRQAAGRGLQLLFYSVGIGQISSEVPQNLSASRPQDRQFILSSKKLLLSDSGFYLCAWSNFREGEAFFGQGTRLTVV.

V gene TRBV20-1 combines with J gene TRBJ2-3; no firm D call. The CDR3 length is 11 residues. Trimming stripped 5 bases from V and 15 bases from J, with 18 bases between. Germline assignment: CDR1 DFQATT and CDR2 SNEGSKA (reference sequence). The CDR3 bases are TGCAGTGCTCGACAAGATCTGAGATGTTATTTT. Amino acids: CSARQDLRCYF.

The chain couples TRBV5-1 to TRBJ1-4, with TRBD1 as a possible D gene (5 bases). The CDR3 totals 15 residues. Germline CDR1 is SGHRS and CDR2 is YFSETQ. V dropped 1 base and J dropped 9 bases, with 16 bases sitting between them. The CDR3 coding sequence is TGCGCCAGCAGCTTGATTTCAGGGTACGGAAAAAAACTGTTTTTT. Encoded protein: CASSLISGYGKKLFF.

This clone was detected once. The chain is built from TRBV5-1 and TRBJ2-6, with unresolved D. This CDR3 has 15 residues. CDR1 and CDR2 from the germline V gene are SGHRS and YFSETQ. The V gene lost 7 bases and the J gene lost 1 base, with 12 bases spanning the gap. The DNA for the CDR3 is TGCGCCAGCCGGGTGTTAGTTTCTGGGGCCAACGTCCTGACTTTC. This sequence encodes CASRVLVSGANVLTF.